What follows are 3 T cell receptor beta chains derived from one specimen sequenced in a study of blood T cell repertoires in COVID-19. Assay used: immunoSEQ multiplex PCR; TCRdb lists only in-frame clones, some missing. The repertoire holds under 200,000 clones, 79% seen once, with more than 6.5% in the top ten. Material: peripheral blood. The receptors derive from a woman aged 55 to 70 with COVID-19, enrolled during active disease.

In this sample, this clone turned up a few times. The chain is built from TRBV7-9 and TRBJ1-3; D is undetermined. V lost 5 bases and J lost 0, with 11 bases in between. This CDR3 has 15 amino acids. The germline V gene encodes CDR1 SEHNR and CDR2 FQNEAQ (reference sequence). Here the CDR3 reads CASSLVSSSGNTIYF. CDR3 bases: TGTGCCAGCAGCCTGGTTTCGAGCTCTGGAAACACCATATATTTT.

J is TRBJ1-6 and V is TRBV6-5; D perhaps matches TRBD1 (5 bases). CDR3 length equals 14 residues. Germline CDR1 MNHEY, CDR2 SVGAGI. Trimming removed 6 bases from V and 6 bases from J, with 12 bases in between. CDR3 region: CASSAGLSNSPLHF. CDR3 sequence (DNA): TGTGCCAGCAGCGCAGGGTTAAGTAATTCACCCCTCCACTTT.

The chain combines TRBV19 with TRBJ1-5; tentatively, D is TRBD1 (5 bases). V lost 4 bases, J lost 7 bases, and 17 bases lay in between. This CDR3 spans 15 amino acids. CDR1 and CDR2 from the germline V gene are LNHDA and SQIVND (reference sequence). The CDR3 DNA follows: TGTGCCAGTAGTACCCGGGGGGGGAGTGGGCAGCCCCAGCATTTT. This encodes CASSTRGGSGQPQHF.